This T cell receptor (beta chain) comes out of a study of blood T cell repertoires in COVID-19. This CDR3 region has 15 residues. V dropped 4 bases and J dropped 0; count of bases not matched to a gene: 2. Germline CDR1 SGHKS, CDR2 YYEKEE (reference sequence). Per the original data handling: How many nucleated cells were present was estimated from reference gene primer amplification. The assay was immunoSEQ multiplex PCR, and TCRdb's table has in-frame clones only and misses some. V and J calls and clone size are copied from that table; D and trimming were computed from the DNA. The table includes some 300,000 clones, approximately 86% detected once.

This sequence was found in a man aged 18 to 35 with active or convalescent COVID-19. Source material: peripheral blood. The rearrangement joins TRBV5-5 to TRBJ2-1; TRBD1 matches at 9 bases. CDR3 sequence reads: CASSDRGNSYNEQFF. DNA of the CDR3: TGTGCCAGCAGCGACAGGGGGAACTCCTACAATGAGCAGTTCTTC.